This passage covers 26 T cell receptor beta chains from one sample sequenced in a study of blood T cells in healthy people across ages. Primers used in a second PCR of about 6 to 12 cycles were a sample-barcoded 5' primer and a J-beta primer mix. TCRdb reprocessed the 5' RACE reads via MiXCR and lists one record per CDR3 protein. This table has around 870,000 distinct CDR3 sequences, around 26% appearing once. The sample comprised blood. The receptors here all came from a woman of 80 years or more in good health.

This clonotype was detected a few times. The V call is TRBV9, the J call TRBJ2-3; 10 nucleotides agree with TRBD1. Looked up from germline, CDR1 is SGDLS and CDR2 is YYNGEE. This CDR3 is built from 14 residues. The V and J ends lost 3 bases and 6 bases, in that order; junction bases with no gene match: 4. The CDR3 DNA is TGTGCCAGCAGCGGGGGGACAGGGGCGGATACGCAGTATTTT. Residues: CASSGGTGADTQYF.

This clonotype appeared a few times. The V call is TRBV27, the J call TRBJ1-1, with 8 bases lining up with TRBD1. Germline V gene data show CDR1 as MNHEY and CDR2 as SMNVEV (reference sequence). This CDR3 region has 13 residues. V shed 5 bases and J 6 bases; nucleotides not matched to a gene: 5. As DNA, the CDR3 is TGTGCCAGCAGTACCCGCAGGGGGCCTGAAGCTTTCTTT. Translation gives CASSTRRGPEAFF.

The rearrangement links TRBV15 to TRBJ1-4; D remains ambiguous. This CDR3 is 13 amino acids long. Trimming shortened V by 5 bases and J by 7 bases, and 11 bases separated the two germline ends. Germline V gene lookup returns CDR1 LNHNV and CDR2 YYDKDF (reference sequence). The CDR3 is CATSPRPGEKLFF. The DNA of the CDR3 is TGTGCCACCAGCCCACGGCCGGGTGAAAAACTGTTTTTT.

This clonotype was seen more than once but under ten times. The chain has TRBV7-2 and TRBJ1-1; 8 bases align to TRBD1. The V gene end was trimmed by 0 bases and the J gene end by 11 bases; junction bases not matched to a gene: 5. This CDR3 comprises 13 residues. CDR1 is SGHTA, CDR2 FQGNSA, per germline. The CDR3 spells CASSLAGQEVAFF. CDR3 nucleotide sequence: TGTGCCAGCAGCTTAGCGGGACAGGAAGTTGCTTTCTTT.

The table lists this clonotype with a few counts. The chain joins TRBV20-1 to TRBJ2-3; 11 bases agree with TRBD1. V trimming: 6 bases; J trimming: 2 bases; junction bases outside the gene matches: 7. The length of the CDR3 is 15 residues. Germline V gives CDR1 DFQATT, CDR2 SNEGSKA (reference sequence). DNA for the CDR3: TGCAGTGCCTGGGACAGGGGGACCTACACAGATACGCAGTATTTT. It yields the protein CSAWDRGTYTDTQYF.

V is TRBV3-1 and J is TRBJ1-5; D gene ambiguous. Trimming took off 4 bases at V and 4 bases at J, with 11 bases between the two ends. CDR1 is LGHDT, CDR2 YNNKEL, per germline (reference sequence). The CDR3 is made up of 14 amino acids. The CDR3 loop reads CASSRYLGNQPQHF. The DNA of the CDR3 is TGTGCCAGCAGCCGATACCTGGGAAATCAGCCCCAGCATTTT.

On this clonotype: A much larger clone lies one base from this, so it may be a read error. V usage is TRBV3-1 and J usage is TRBJ2-1, with 14 bases identical to TRBD2. The CDR3 runs 16 residues. Germline V CDR1 and CDR2: LGHDT, YNNKEL (reference sequence). The CDR3 reads CVSSHGTSGGYNEQFF. In DNA form, the CDR3 reads TGTGTCAGCAGCCACGGGACTAGCGGGGGATACAATGAGCAGTTCTTC.

In this sample, this clonotype turned up many times. The rearrangement uses TRBV6-1 and TRBJ2-1; D is perhaps TRBD2 (6 bases). The germline V gene has CDR1 MNHNS and CDR2 SASEGT. V was shortened by 3 bases and J by 9 bases, with 18 bases between the two germline ends. This CDR3 is 15 amino acids long. Here the CDR3 DNA reads TGTGCCAGCAGTGAGGAGGGGATACCAAACAGTGAGCAGTTCTTC. It yields the protein CASSEEGIPNSEQFF.

This clonotype has ten or more counts. This rearrangement joins TRBV12-3 or TRBV12-4 to TRBJ1-1, with 10 bases aligning to TRBD1. This CDR3 has 16 amino acids. The trim removed 6 bases at V and 1 base at J, leaving 8 bases unmatched. CDR3 loop: CASSRDRGIGNTEAFF. CDR3 nucleotide sequence: TGTGCCAGCAGCCGGGACAGGGGAATTGGGAACACTGAAGCTTTCTTT.

This clonotype has at least ten counts. The chain recombines TRBV29-1 with TRBJ2-3, with 8 nucleotides matching TRBD2. This CDR3 contains 14 residues. Trimming cost V 3 bases and J 6 bases; bases outside gene matches: 8. Per the germline V gene, CDR1 is SQVTM and CDR2 is ANQGSEA. This CDR3 is CSVDETSVPDTQYF. In DNA, the CDR3 is TGCAGCGTTGATGAGACTAGCGTCCCTGATACGCAGTATTTT.

This clonotype was found a few times. A much larger clone sits a single nucleotide away, making a read error possible. The rearrangement uses TRBV7-9 and TRBJ1-2, with D tentatively TRBD1 (5 bases). In germline, CDR1 is SEHNR, CDR2 FQNEAQ (reference sequence). This CDR3 region has 13 residues. CDR3: CSSSRTPFGGYTF. In nucleotides, the CDR3 is TGTTCCAGCAGCCGGACACCGTTCGGAGGCTACACCTTC.

Comments on this clonotype: A much larger clone differs from this one at a single base, so this may be a read error. This chain connects TRBV20-1 to TRBJ1-1; D unclear. Trimming removed 0 bases at V and 4 bases at J, with 12 bases between. The CDR3 has 14 amino acids. Germline CDR1 and CDR2: DFQATT and SNEGSKA (reference sequence). The CDR3 here is CSARDQPDGTEAFF. DNA of the CDR3: TGCAGTGCTAGAGATCAGCCCGATGGCACTGAAGCTTTCTTT.

This sequence joins TRBV6-2 or TRBV6-3 and TRBJ1-2; no firm D call. Germline CDR1 is MNHEY and CDR2 is SVGEGT. The CDR3 loop spans 14 amino acids. Between the trimmed V and J ends, which lost 0 bases and 7 bases, there was a span of 12 bases. CDR3 sequence reads: CASSYSELRFGYTF. The CDR3 DNA reads as TGTGCCAGCAGTTACTCAGAGCTCCGATTTGGCTACACCTTC.

This chain uses TRBV7-9 with TRBJ1-4, with D possibly being TRBD1 (6 bases). Germline-derived CDR1 and CDR2 are SEHNR and FQNEAQ (reference sequence). The CDR3 runs 15 residues. V lost 5 bases to trimming and J lost 7 bases, with 17 bases between them. The CDR3 protein is CASSLGGQISEKLFF. Here the CDR3 DNA reads TGTGCCAGCAGCCTAGGTGGACAGATAAGTGAAAAACTGTTTTTT.

CDR3 amino acids: CASSEVRGETQYF. DNA for the CDR3: TGCGCCAGCAGTGAAGTCAGGGGGGAGACCCAGTACTTC. J is TRBJ2-4 and V is TRBV4-3; 7 bases match TRBD1. The DNA end is more similar to TRBJ2-5, so the J call may be wrong. The V gene's germline CDR1 is LGHNA and CDR2 YSLEER. The length of the CDR3 is 13 residues.

The chain combines TRBV5-1 with TRBJ2-1; D call uncertain. CDR1 SGHRS and CDR2 YFSETQ come from the germline V gene. The CDR3 runs 16 residues. The V and J ends lost 0 bases and 0 bases respectively, with 10 bases between them. CDR3 amino acids: CASSLVAGLSYNEQFF. The CDR3 region has the DNA TGCGCCAGCAGCTTGGTGGCAGGCCTCTCCTACAATGAGCAGTTCTTC.

The table lists this clonotype with many counts. The V and J genes are TRBV20-1 and TRBJ2-5; 12 positions match TRBD2. The germline V gene has CDR1 DFQATT and CDR2 SNEGSKA (reference sequence). The V segment lost 6 bases and the J segment 5 bases; nucleotides outside the gene matches: 7. CDR3 size: 14 residues. The CDR3 DNA is TGCAGTGCAAAGACTAGCGGGGGTGGCGAGACCCAGTACTTC. As protein: CSAKTSGGGETQYF.

Concerning this clonotype: This could be a read error, since a much larger clone is one nucleotide away. In nucleotides, the CDR3 is TGTGCCAGCAACCCATCACTAGCGGGGGGAAACAATGAGCAGGTCTTC. Translated, it gives CASNPSLAGGNNEQVF. The chain uses TRBV6-2 or TRBV6-3 and TRBJ2-1; 12 bases match TRBD2. This CDR3 spans 16 amino acids. Germline lookup yields CDR1 MNHEY and CDR2 SVGEGT.

This clonotype showed up just a few times. J is TRBJ2-1 and V is TRBV3-1, with TRBD2 identical over 8 bases. There are 15 residues in the CDR3. CDR1 and CDR2 from the germline V gene are LGHDT and YNNKEL (reference sequence). Trimming at V came to 4 bases and at J to 6 bases, leaving 8 bases not matched to a gene. This CDR3 is CASSRLRGGVNEQFF. The DNA for the CDR3 is TGTGCCAGCAGCCGTTTACGGGGGGGAGTCAATGAGCAGTTCTTC.

This clonotype was detected a few times. The chain recombines TRBV6-2 or TRBV6-3 with TRBJ2-1; D possibly corresponds to TRBD2 (6 bases). The CDR3 is made up of 11 amino acids. Germline-derived CDR1 and CDR2 are MNHEY and SVGEGT. The V end lost 5 bases, the J end lost 15 bases, and 14 bases lay between the germline ends. CDR3 sequence reads: CASSDFGGTFF. CDR3 nucleotides: TGTGCCAGCAGTGACTTCGGCGGGACGTTCTTC.

As concerns this clonotype: The junction and the germline gene differ at one end; a read error may be behind it. The J gene is TRBJ1-4, the V gene TRBV7-2, with 8 bases fitting TRBD1. The CDR3 has 15 residues. Germline V gene data show CDR1 as SGHTA and CDR2 as FQGNSA. The CDR3 DNA follows: TGTGCCAACAGCTCCCAGGGGGCGGCTAATGAAAAACTGTTTTTT. Amino acid sequence: CANSSQGAANEKLFF.

A few counts support this clonotype. One base away lies a much larger clone, so this may be a sequencing read error. The chain combines TRBV5-1 with TRBJ2-7, with TRBD2 matching 8 bases. V lost 6 bases and J lost 10; bases outside the gene matches: 27. This CDR3 contains 18 residues. The V gene's germline CDR1 is SGHRS and CDR2 YFSETQ. CDR3 sequence: CASTPGKRGITEERAQYF. For the CDR3, the DNA is TGCGCCAGCACCCCTGGGAAGCGGGGGATTACTGAAGAAAGGGCCCAGTACTTC.

The CDR3 bases are TGTGCCAGCGGTCCAAGACCGGGACAGATGGCCTACGAGCAGTACTTC. This encodes CASGPRPGQMAYEQYF. The chain links TRBV3-1 to TRBJ2-4; 7 bases line up with TRBD1. The DNA end is more similar to TRBJ2-7, so the J call may be wrong. Germline V CDR1 and CDR2: LGHDT, YNNKEL (reference sequence). The CDR3 loop spans 16 amino acids.

A note on this clonotype: A much larger clone lies one base from this, so it may be a read error. The chain employs TRBV18 and TRBJ2-3; the D call may be TRBD1 or TRBD2 (5 bases each). The CDR3 has 13 residues. The germline CDR1 and CDR2 sequences are KGHSH and LQKENI. The CDR3 spells CVSSTDSGTTQYF. The CDR3 DNA reads as TGTGTCAGCTCCACAGATTCCGGGACGACGCAGTATTTT.

This clonotype was observed at least ten times. V usage is TRBV7-9 and J usage is TRBJ1-2; D possibly corresponds to TRBD1 (6 bases). The V gene's germline CDR1 is SEHNR and CDR2 FQNEAQ (reference sequence). The CDR3 has 15 amino acids. Trimming took off 2 bases at V and 0 bases at J, with 10 bases between the two ends. CDR3: CASSLLDRANYGYTF. For the CDR3, the DNA is TGTGCCAGCAGCTTACTGGACAGAGCTAACTATGGCTACACCTTC.

Concerning this clonotype itself: Since a much larger clone is just one base distant, this may be a read error. The chain uses TRBV5-4 and TRBJ2-5; TRBD2 matches at 14 bases. Germline V gene data show CDR1 as SGHNT and CDR2 as YYREEE (reference sequence). The CDR3 runs 16 residues. The CDR3 protein is CARSLGTSGGQRDQYF. CDR3 DNA sequence: TGTGCCCGCAGCCTAGGGACTAGCGGGGGCCAGAGGGACCAGTACTTC. The complete variable domain, with remaining parts taken from reference TRBV5-4 and TRBJ2-5, reads ETGVTQSPTHLIKTRGQQVTLRCSSQSGHNTVSWYQQALGQGPQFIFQYYREEENGRGNFPPRFSGLQFPNYSSELNVNALELDDSALYLCARSLGTSGGQRDQYFGPGTRLLVL.